Below are 27 T cell receptor beta chains sequenced from a single sample in a study of CD8 T cells in Susac syndrome. With random hexamers, reverse transcription was performed on about 0.5 to 1 ug of RNA. TCRdb reanalysed the immunoSEQ multiplex PCR reads using MiXCR and keeps one entry per CDR3 protein. The repertoire holds roughly 180,000 distinct CDR3 sequences, with about 94% as singletons. Sample: CD4+ T cells from PBMCs. All receptors come from a human donor in good health.

Written as DNA, the CDR3 is TGTGCCAGCAGCCCAAGCCCCCCCAGTGATGAGCAGTTCTTC. It is translated as CASSPSPPSDEQFF. This sequence joins TRBV7-3 and TRBJ2-1; D is unresolved. The CDR3 runs 14 residues. Looked up from germline, CDR1 is SGHTA and CDR2 is FQGTGA. V was cut by 5 bases and J by 8 bases, with 16 bases left in between.

The chain is built from TRBV6-2 or TRBV6-3 and TRBJ1-5, with 8 bases fitting TRBD1. Trimming at V came to 5 bases and at J to 7 bases, leaving 10 bases not matched to a gene. Per germline, CDR1 MNHEY and CDR2 SVGEGT. The CDR3 length is 15 residues. The CDR3 here is CASSNQDRDGQPQHF. CDR3 nucleotide sequence: TGTGCCAGCAGTAACCAGGACAGGGATGGGCAGCCCCAGCATTTT.

This chain's CDR3 is CASSPSRSGTDTQYF. Written as DNA, the CDR3 is TGTGCCAGCTCACCTTCGCGATCGGGCACAGATACGCAGTATTTT. This chain joins TRBV18 and TRBJ2-3; D gene unclear. This CDR3 region has 15 residues. Germline V gives CDR1 KGHSH, CDR2 LQKENI. The V end lost 3 bases, the J end lost 1 base, and 11 bases lay between the germline ends. Using reference TRBV18 and TRBJ2-3 for the parts outside the CDR3, the full variable domain is NAGVMQNPRHLVRRRGQEARLRCSPMKGHSHVYWYRQLPEEGLKFMVYLQKENIIDESGMPKERFSAEFPKEGPSILRIQQVVRGDSAAYFCASSPSRSGTDTQYFGPGTRLTVL.

The V gene is TRBV30, the J gene TRBJ2-7; 12 positions agree with TRBD1. Germline V lookup: CDR1 GTSNPN, CDR2 SVGIG (reference sequence). The CDR3 has 13 residues. Losses at the gene ends were 6 bases for V and 5 bases for J; bases not matched to a gene: 5. The CDR3 reads CACLGTGGHEQYF. For the CDR3, the DNA is TGTGCCTGTTTGGGGACAGGGGGCCACGAGCAGTACTTC. The entire variable domain, with the rest obtained from reference TRBV30 and TRBJ2-7, is as follows: SQTIHQWPATLVQPVGSPLSLECTVEGTSNPNLYWYRQAAGRGLQLLFYSVGIGQISSEVPQNLSASRPQDRQFILSSKKLLLSDSGFYLCACLGTGGHEQYFGPGTRLTVT.

This chain uses TRBV9 with TRBJ2-3; TRBD2 agrees at 12 bases. The germline V gene encodes CDR1 SGDLS and CDR2 YYNGEE. The CDR3 is 15 residues long. J gave up 8 bases and V 3 bases, and 7 bases lay outside the gene matches. CDR3 protein: CASSARLAGDGTQYF. In nucleotides, the CDR3 is TGTGCCAGCAGCGCGAGACTAGCGGGAGACGGTACGCAGTATTTT.

The chain joins TRBV29-1 to TRBJ2-7, with TRBD1 matching 7 bases. The germline gives CDR1 SQVTM, CDR2 ANQGSEA. The CDR3 is 13 residues long. The ends lost 3 bases at V and 6 bases at J; junction bases unmatched: 8. As DNA, the CDR3 is TGCAGCGTTGAGGCGACAGGGAAAGGCGAGCAGTACTTC. Its protein is CSVEATGKGEQYF.

This clonotype was seen only a few times. The gene calls are TRBV3-1 and TRBJ2-1, with D possibly TRBD2 on 5 matching bases. Germline V gives CDR1 LGHDT, CDR2 YNNKEL (reference sequence). Trimming took 1 base from V and 1 from J, leaving 5 bases between them. The CDR3 runs to 14 residues. CDR3 in DNA: TGTGCCAGCAGCCAAGCGGGATCCTACAATGAGCAGTTCTTC. It codes for CASSQAGSYNEQFF.

V usage is TRBV19 and J usage is TRBJ2-7; the D gene is possibly TRBD2 (5 bases). The ends were cut back, 0 bases at V and 6 bases at J, with 9 bases in the middle. Germline lookup yields CDR1 LNHDA and CDR2 SQIVND (reference sequence). The CDR3 has 13 amino acids. DNA for the CDR3: TGTGCCAGTAGTATAGATCGAGAGGGCGAGCAGTACTTC. The encoded protein is CASSIDREGEQYF. Drawing the rest from reference TRBV19 and TRBJ2-7, the complete variable domain is DGGITQSPKYLFRKEGQNVTLSCEQNLNHDAMYWYRQDPGQGLRLIYYSQIVNDFQKGDIAEGYSVSREKKESFPLTVTSAQKNPTAFYLCASSIDREGEQYFGPGTRLTVT.

CDR3 protein: CSVTGLAETYEQYF. CDR3 in DNA: TGCAGCGTGACCGGACTAGCGGAGACCTACGAGCAGTACTTC. The J gene is TRBJ2-7, the V gene TRBV29-1, with TRBD2 matching over 10 bases. Germline trimming cut 6 bases from V and 2 bases from J; bases unmatched to any gene: 7. The CDR3 spans 14 residues. The germline V gene encodes CDR1 SQVTM and CDR2 ANQGSEA.

The chain has TRBV18 and TRBJ2-7; the D is unclear. The CDR3 totals 13 residues. Germline V lookup: CDR1 KGHSH, CDR2 LQKENI. The germline V and J ends were trimmed by 6 bases and 3 bases, with 12 bases remaining between them. This CDR3 is CASSQGPDYEQYF. The CDR3 DNA follows: TGTGCCAGCTCCCAAGGACCAGACTACGAGCAGTACTTC.

The chain combines TRBV28 with TRBJ2-5, with a weak D call TRBD2 (5 bases). Germline CDR1 is MDHEN and CDR2 is SYDVKM. The CDR3 spans 13 residues. V was pared by 6 bases and J by 5 bases, with 13 bases between. The CDR3 loop is CASRPGVRETQYF. The CDR3 DNA follows: TGTGCCAGCAGACCCGGGGTTAGGGAGACCCAGTACTTC.

V is TRBV9 and J is TRBJ2-3, with D perhaps matching TRBD1 (5 bases). CDR3 length: 12 amino acids. V was clipped by 3 bases and J by 3 bases, with 5 bases between them. The germline V gene has CDR1 SGDLS and CDR2 YYNGEE. This CDR3 is CASSEGTDTQYF. DNA of the CDR3: TGTGCCAGCAGCGAGGGGACAGATACGCAGTATTTT.

The J gene is TRBJ2-5, the V gene TRBV30; 8 nucleotides match TRBD2. Germline CDR1 and CDR2: GTSNPN and SVGIG (reference sequence). The CDR3 runs to 16 residues. Trimming removed 2 bases from V and 2 bases from J; junction bases left unmatched: 10. The CDR3 reads CAWSYGLAGPQETQYF. CDR3 in DNA: TGTGCCTGGAGTTACGGGCTAGCGGGTCCTCAAGAGACCCAGTACTTC.

J is TRBJ2-7 and V is TRBV30, with D uncertain. Germline-derived CDR1 and CDR2 are GTSNPN and SVGIG (reference sequence). V shed 0 bases and J shed 6 bases, with 12 bases lying between them. The CDR3 is 13 amino acids. The CDR3 region is CAWSVSRLGEQYF. The CDR3 coding sequence is TGTGCCTGGAGTGTTAGCCGACTGGGCGAGCAGTACTTC.

This sequence joins TRBV20-1 and TRBJ2-3; D gene uncertain. V lost 7 bases, J lost 6 bases, and 8 bases lay in between. Germline loops: CDR1 DFQATT, CDR2 SNEGSKA (reference sequence). The CDR3 covers 10 residues. Here the CDR3 reads CSGVWDTQYF. As DNA, the CDR3 is TGCAGTGGGGTTTGGGATACGCAGTATTTT.

The V call is TRBV19, the J call TRBJ1-1; D gene uncertain. The CDR3 is 14 amino acids. Trimming removed 2 bases at V and 0 bases at J, with 7 bases between. Germline CDR1 and CDR2: LNHDA and SQIVND (reference sequence). Here the CDR3 DNA reads TGTGCCAGTAGTATATGGCAATTGAACACTGAAGCTTTCTTT. It codes for CASSIWQLNTEAFF.

The V call is TRBV29-1, the J call TRBJ2-5; D is perhaps TRBD2 (5 bases). The ends were cut back, 5 bases at V and 5 bases at J, with 12 bases in the middle. This CDR3 contains 12 residues. CDR1 SQVTM and CDR2 ANQGSEA come from the germline V gene. CDR3 protein: CSVPGKVETQYF. In DNA form, the CDR3 reads TGCAGCGTTCCCGGGAAGGTCGAGACCCAGTACTTC.

This clonotype has a single count. The J gene is TRBJ2-1, the V gene TRBV25-1, with 10 bases that match TRBD1. The CDR3 is made up of 14 amino acids. The junction had 6 bases not matched to a gene; V was cut back by 6 bases and J by 7 bases. Germline V gene data show CDR1 as MGHDK and CDR2 as SYGVNS. Here the CDR3 reads CASRETGGWNEQFF. The CDR3 region has the DNA TGTGCCAGCAGGGAGACAGGGGGCTGGAATGAGCAGTTCTTC.

The chain has TRBV6-2 or TRBV6-3 and TRBJ1-5; D unresolved. Germline V lookup: CDR1 MNHEY, CDR2 SVGEGT. V dropped 4 bases and J dropped 4 bases, with 8 bases sitting between them. The length of the CDR3 is 13 residues. CDR3 sequence: CASSWETNQPQHF. In DNA, the CDR3 is TGTGCCAGCAGTTGGGAAACAAATCAGCCCCAGCATTTT.

The V gene is TRBV7-2, the J gene TRBJ2-7; maybe TRBD2 (6 bases). Germline assignment: CDR1 SGHTA and CDR2 FQGNSA. With 8 bases removed from V and 1 base from J, the gap between germline ends came to 9 bases. CDR3 length: 12 amino acids. CDR3 sequence (DNA): TGTGCCAGCGGACGGGGGTCCTACGAGCAGTACTTC. Encoded protein: CASGRGSYEQYF.

This chain links TRBV18 with TRBJ1-1; 10 positions agree with TRBD1. The J segment lost 8 bases and the V segment lost 1 base, leaving 1 base of the junction unmatched. Germline CDR1 and CDR2: KGHSH and LQKENI. The CDR3 has 13 residues. CDR3 DNA: TGTGCCAGCTCACCACGGGACAGGGGAGAAGCTTTCTTT. This encodes CASSPRDRGEAFF.

This chain joins TRBV4-3 and TRBJ2-1; D call uncertain. The germline gives CDR1 LGHNA, CDR2 YSLEER. The CDR3 length is 14 residues. Trimming cost V 0 bases and J 7 bases, with 10 bases left between them. Here the CDR3 DNA reads TGCGCCAGCAGCCAAGATACAAGTAGGAATGAGCAGTTCTTC. Its protein product is CASSQDTSRNEQFF.

This clonotype was recorded only once. The chain employs TRBV7-9 and TRBJ1-1; D not certain. Trimming left V 1 base short and J 10 bases short, with 16 bases between. Germline-derived CDR1 and CDR2 are SEHNR and FQNEAQ (reference sequence). The CDR3 spans 14 residues. In nucleotides, the CDR3 is TGTGCCAGCAGCTTAGGGTTAGGCCTTTCGTTAGCTTTCTTT. It translates to CASSLGLGLSLAFF.

V is TRBV19 and J is TRBJ2-7, with D possibly TRBD2 on 6 matching bases. The V end lost 4 bases, the J end lost 6 bases, and 13 bases lay between the germline ends. Germline lookup yields CDR1 LNHDA and CDR2 SQIVND (reference sequence). The CDR3 is 13 amino acids. The CDR3 loop is CASSTGLRGEQYF. In nucleotides, the CDR3 is TGTGCCAGTAGTACGGGACTCCGGGGCGAGCAGTACTTC.

The chain combines TRBV29-1 with TRBJ2-5, with 9 bases that match TRBD2. This CDR3 has 17 amino acids. Trimming removed 0 bases from V and 4 bases from J; junction bases left unmatched: 12. Germline assignment: CDR1 SQVTM and CDR2 ANQGSEA. The CDR3 DNA sequence: TGCAGCGTTGAAGAGGGTAGGAGCGGGAGGTGGGGAGAGACCCAGTACTTC. Its translation: CSVEEGRSGRWGETQYF.

This clonotype was seen only once. Here the CDR3 DNA reads TGCGCCAGCAGCCCGTTGAACAGGGGGCCGACCTACGAGCAGTACTTC. As protein: CASSPLNRGPTYEQYF. The chain combines TRBV5-1 with TRBJ2-7, with 9 nucleotides matching TRBD1. The CDR3 runs to 16 residues. Per germline, CDR1 SGHRS and CDR2 YFSETQ. With 4 bases clipped from V and 2 bases from J, the junction kept 10 bases outside the gene matches.

The chain couples TRBV20-1 to TRBJ2-1; 9 bases map to TRBD2. Germline V lookup: CDR1 DFQATT, CDR2 SNEGSKA (reference sequence). V lost 3 bases and J lost 3; bases outside the gene matches: 6. The CDR3 loop spans 15 amino acids. The CDR3 region is CSASSGSKVYNEQFF. For the CDR3, the DNA is TGCAGTGCTAGTAGCGGGAGTAAAGTCTACAATGAGCAGTTCTTC.